This T cell receptor (beta chain) was retrieved from a study of blood T cell repertoires in COVID-19. The CDR3 consists of 13 residues. V was pared by 3 bases and J by 0 bases, with 5 bases between. In germline, CDR1 is MNHEY, CDR2 SMNVEV (reference sequence). Per the authors' pipeline: Amplification of reference gene primers was used by the study to estimate nucleated cell counts. The table came from immunoSEQ multiplex PCR; TCRdb's copy has only in-frame clones and leaves some out. V, J and clone size reflect that table, while D and trimming were determined from the DNA. The sample lists 150,000 to 200,000 clones; roughly 84% were seen once.

The chain joins TRBV27 to TRBJ1-2; no reliable D call. The sequenced sample consisted of peripheral blood. The source is an older person with COVID-19, enrolled during active disease. In nucleotides, the CDR3 is TGTGCCAGCAGTTTCTCCGCTAACTATGGCTACACCTTC. Translated, it gives CASSFSANYGYTF.